The source of this T cell receptor (beta chain) is a study of T cells in Graves' hyperthyroidism and ophthalmopathy. About this clonotype: Its cognate antigen is unknown.

Study-wide findings and caveats: Stable hyperthyroidism was separated from ophthalmopathy by a model based on 13 V-J features.

At first hyperthyroidism diagnosis, before any ophthalmopathy symptoms, the blood sample was collected. RNA transcripts gave rise to amplified TCR beta CDR3 regions. Using the HTBI primer set, a first-round RT-PCR was run on the TCR CDR3. One entry per CDR3 protein results from TCRdb running MiXCR on the multiplex PCR reads. The table records approximately 720,000 distinct CDR3 sequences, 15% to 20% of them present only once. Germline CDR1 and CDR2: GTSNPN and SVGIG (reference sequence). The CDR3 covers 15 residues. V dropped 4 bases and J dropped 0 bases, with 13 bases sitting between them. The sequencing sample was made of blood. This sequence joins TRBV30 and TRBJ1-3; D call uncertain. The sequence derives from a woman aged 45-65 years with Graves' hyperthyroidism that later progressed to Graves' ophthalmopathy. CDR3 DNA sequence: TGTGCCTGGAATGGTCCAGACCTCTCTGGAAACACCATATATTTT. Its protein is CAWNGPDLSGNTIYF.